Only a few counts were recorded for the clone carrying this T cell receptor beta chain. Its target is not known. Germline V CDR1 and CDR2: GTSNPN, SVGIG (reference sequence). Trimming removed 4 bases from V and 4 bases from J, with 13 bases in between. The CDR3 is 14 amino acids. In the study's own analysis: Owing to the provision of junction-only sequences devoid of quality scores by immunoSEQ, filtering differed. TCRdb keeps only in-frame clones here, not all; method: immunoSEQ multiplex PCR. For V, J and clone size, that table is used; D and trimming come from the DNA. Of approximately 1,000,000 clones in the sample, about four fifths were seen once. These data are taken from a study of shared clonotypes between healthy human individuals. The overall study: A donor's plate count was three for CD4 naive and three for CD4 memory; CD8 naive had two and CD8 memory one.

Findings and limits, study-wide: Estimated richness values were generally larger in naive subsets than in memory subsets.

The clonotype originates from a man between 18 and 35 years old in good health. Some clones in this sample may be carry-over from other donors' samples. This chain links TRBV30 with TRBJ1-4; D call uncertain. Input material: memory CD4+ T cells from PBMCs. Subset meaning: CD45RA-negative fraction. CDR3 in amino acids: CAWTQTSFNEKLFF. As DNA, the CDR3 is TGTGCCTGGACCCAGACATCCTTTAATGAAAAACTGTTTTTT.